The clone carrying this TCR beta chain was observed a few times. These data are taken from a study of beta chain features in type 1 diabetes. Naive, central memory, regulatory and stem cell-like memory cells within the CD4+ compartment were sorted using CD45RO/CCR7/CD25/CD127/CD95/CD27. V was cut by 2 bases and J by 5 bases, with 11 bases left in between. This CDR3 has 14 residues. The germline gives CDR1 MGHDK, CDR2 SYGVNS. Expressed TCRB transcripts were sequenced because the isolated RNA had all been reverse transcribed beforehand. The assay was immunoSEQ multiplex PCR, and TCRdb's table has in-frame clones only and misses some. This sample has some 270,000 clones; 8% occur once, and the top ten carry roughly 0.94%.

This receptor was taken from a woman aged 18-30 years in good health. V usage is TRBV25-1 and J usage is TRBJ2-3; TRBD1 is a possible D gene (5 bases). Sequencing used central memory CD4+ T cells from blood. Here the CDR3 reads CASSEVGVRDTQYF. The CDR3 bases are TGTGCCAGCAGTGAAGTAGGGGTTCGAGATACGCAGTATTTT. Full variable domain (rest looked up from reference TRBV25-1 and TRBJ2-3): EADIYQTPRYLVIGTGKKITLECSQTMGHDKMYWYQQDPGMELHLIHYSYGVNSTEKGDLSSESTVSRIRTEHFPLTLESARPSHTSQYLCASSEVGVRDTQYFGPGTRLTVL.